This T cell receptor beta chain was documented in a study of OX40 agonist ivuxolimab in advanced cancers. In the study overall: The dose-escalation cohort was around 83% male, with a mean age of 60 years, ranging about 20 to 79.

Exclusion of a patient followed from autoimmune disease history or systemic immunosuppression. TCRdb's copy holds only in-frame clones and misses some; the assay was immunoSEQ multiplex PCR. The data show roughly 110,000 clones, over 75% seen once. Here the sequenced sample was CD4+ or CD8+ T cells sorted from blood, taken in a trial of the OX40 agonist ivuxolimab. This TCR derives from an adult with an advanced solid tumor such as melanoma, head and neck, liver or kidney cancer.

CDR3 sequence (DNA): TGTGCCAGCAGTTATTACGACTCGTACTACGAGCAGTACTTC. Its translation is CASSYYDSYYEQYF. The genes are TRBV6-5 and TRBJ2-7; D not certain. Deletions cut 3 bases from V and 3 bases from J, with 12 bases between. Germline CDR1 is MNHEY and CDR2 is SVGAGI. The CDR3 extends over 14 amino acids.